The source of this T cell receptor (beta chain) is a study of blood T cell repertoires in COVID-19. Using immunoSEQ multiplex PCR, the repertoire was profiled, and TCRdb retains in-frame clones only, with some absent. The sample lists approximately 150,000 clones, about 90% occurring once. The germline CDR1 and CDR2 sequences are MNHEY and SVGAGI. CDR3 length equals 13 residues. V was shortened by 8 bases and J by 4 bases, with 11 bases between the two germline ends. This clone was observed a handful of times. The V call is TRBV6-5, the J call TRBJ2-2; D gene unclear. Sequenced: peripheral blood. This receptor was obtained from a woman aged 55-70 years with active or convalescent COVID-19. CDR3 sequence (DNA): TGTGCCAGCTCCAGCAGGTTCACCGGGGAGCTGTTTTTT. It codes for CASSSRFTGELFF.